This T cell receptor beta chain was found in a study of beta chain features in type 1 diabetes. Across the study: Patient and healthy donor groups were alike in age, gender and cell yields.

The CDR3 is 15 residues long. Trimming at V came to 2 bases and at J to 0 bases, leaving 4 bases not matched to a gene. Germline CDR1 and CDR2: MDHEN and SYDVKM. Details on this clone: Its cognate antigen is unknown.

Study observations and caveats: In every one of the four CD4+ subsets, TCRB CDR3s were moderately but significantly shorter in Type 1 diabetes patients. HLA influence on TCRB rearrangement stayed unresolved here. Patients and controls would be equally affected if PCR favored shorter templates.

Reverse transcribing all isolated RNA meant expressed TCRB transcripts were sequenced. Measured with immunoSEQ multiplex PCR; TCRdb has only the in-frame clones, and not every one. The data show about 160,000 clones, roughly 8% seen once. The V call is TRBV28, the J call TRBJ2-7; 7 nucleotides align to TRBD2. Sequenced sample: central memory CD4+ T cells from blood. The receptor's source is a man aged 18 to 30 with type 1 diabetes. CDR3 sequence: CASSLAPGGSYEQYF. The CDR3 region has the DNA TGTGCCAGCAGTTTAGCTCCGGGGGGCTCCTACGAGCAGTACTTC.